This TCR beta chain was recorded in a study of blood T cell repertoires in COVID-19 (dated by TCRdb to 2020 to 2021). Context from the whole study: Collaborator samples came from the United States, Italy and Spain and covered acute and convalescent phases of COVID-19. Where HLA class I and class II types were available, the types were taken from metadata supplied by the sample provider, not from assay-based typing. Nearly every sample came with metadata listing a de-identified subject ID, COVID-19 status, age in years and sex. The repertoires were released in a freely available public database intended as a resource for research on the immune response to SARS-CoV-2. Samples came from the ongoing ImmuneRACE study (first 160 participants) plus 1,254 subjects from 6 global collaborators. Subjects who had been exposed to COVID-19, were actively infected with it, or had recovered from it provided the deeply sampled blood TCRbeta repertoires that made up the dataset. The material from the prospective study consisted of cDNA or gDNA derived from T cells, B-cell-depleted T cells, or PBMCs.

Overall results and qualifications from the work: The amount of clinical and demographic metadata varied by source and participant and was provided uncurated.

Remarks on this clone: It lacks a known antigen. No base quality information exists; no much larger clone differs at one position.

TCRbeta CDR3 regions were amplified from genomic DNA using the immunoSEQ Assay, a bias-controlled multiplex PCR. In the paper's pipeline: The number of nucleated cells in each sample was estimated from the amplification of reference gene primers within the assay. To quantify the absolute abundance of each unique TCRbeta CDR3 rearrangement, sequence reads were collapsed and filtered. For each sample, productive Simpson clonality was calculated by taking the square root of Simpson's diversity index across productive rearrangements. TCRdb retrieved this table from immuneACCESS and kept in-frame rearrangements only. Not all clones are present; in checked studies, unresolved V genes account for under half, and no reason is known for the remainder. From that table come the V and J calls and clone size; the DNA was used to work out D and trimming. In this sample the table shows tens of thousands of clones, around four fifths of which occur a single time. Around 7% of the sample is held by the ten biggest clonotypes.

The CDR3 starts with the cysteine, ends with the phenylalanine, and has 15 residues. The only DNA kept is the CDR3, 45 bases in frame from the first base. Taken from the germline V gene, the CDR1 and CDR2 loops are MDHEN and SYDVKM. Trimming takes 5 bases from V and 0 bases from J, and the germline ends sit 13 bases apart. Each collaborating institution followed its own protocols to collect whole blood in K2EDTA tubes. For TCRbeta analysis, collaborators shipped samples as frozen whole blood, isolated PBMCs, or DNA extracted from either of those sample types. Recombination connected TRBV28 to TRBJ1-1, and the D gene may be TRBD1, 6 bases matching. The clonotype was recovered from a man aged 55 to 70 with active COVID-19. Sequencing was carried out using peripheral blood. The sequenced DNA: TGTGCCAGCAGTCCCGGACAGATGATGAACACTGAAGCTTTCTTT. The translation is CASSPGQMMNTEAFF. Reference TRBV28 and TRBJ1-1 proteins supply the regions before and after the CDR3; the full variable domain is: DVKVTQSSRYLVKRTGEKVFLECVQDMDHENMFWYRQDPGLGLRLIYFSYDVKMKEKGDIPEGYSVSREKKERFSLILESASTNQTSMYLCASSPGQMMNTEAFFGQGTRLTVV.